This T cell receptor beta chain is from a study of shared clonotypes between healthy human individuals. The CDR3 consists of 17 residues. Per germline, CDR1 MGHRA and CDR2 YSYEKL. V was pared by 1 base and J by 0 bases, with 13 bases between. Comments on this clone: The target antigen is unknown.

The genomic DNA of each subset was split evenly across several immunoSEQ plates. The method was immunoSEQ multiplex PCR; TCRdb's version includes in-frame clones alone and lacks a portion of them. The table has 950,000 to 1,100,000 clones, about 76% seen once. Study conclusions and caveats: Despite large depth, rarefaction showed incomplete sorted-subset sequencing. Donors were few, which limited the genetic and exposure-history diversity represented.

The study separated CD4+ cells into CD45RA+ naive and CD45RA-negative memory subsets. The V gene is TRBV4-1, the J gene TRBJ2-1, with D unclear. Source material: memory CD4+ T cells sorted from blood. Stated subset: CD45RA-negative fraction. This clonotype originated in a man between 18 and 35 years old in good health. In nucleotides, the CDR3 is TGCGCCAGCAGCCAAGGGGGTGGCTCGAGCTCCTACAATGAGCAGTTCTTC. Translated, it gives CASSQGGGSSSYNEQFF.